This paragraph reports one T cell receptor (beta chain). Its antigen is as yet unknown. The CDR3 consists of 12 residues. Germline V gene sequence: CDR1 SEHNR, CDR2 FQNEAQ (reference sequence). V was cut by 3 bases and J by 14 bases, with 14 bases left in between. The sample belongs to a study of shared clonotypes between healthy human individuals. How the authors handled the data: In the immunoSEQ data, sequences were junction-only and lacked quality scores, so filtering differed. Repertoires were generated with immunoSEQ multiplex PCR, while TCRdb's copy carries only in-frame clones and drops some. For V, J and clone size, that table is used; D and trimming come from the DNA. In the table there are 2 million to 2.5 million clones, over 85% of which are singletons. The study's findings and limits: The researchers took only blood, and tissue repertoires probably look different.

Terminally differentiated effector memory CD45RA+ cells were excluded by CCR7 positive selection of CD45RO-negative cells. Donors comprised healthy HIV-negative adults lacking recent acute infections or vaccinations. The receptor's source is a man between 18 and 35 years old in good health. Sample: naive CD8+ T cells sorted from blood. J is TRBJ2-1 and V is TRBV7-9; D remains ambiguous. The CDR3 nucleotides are TGTGCCAGCAGCTTCAGCCCCACGCCGAAGTTCTTC. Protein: CASSFSPTPKFF.